This TCR beta chain derives from a study of technical replicates of blood from a few donors. Here immunoSEQ multiplex PCR was the method, and the copy in TCRdb shows in-frame clones only, minus some. The sample has about 89,000 clones, approximately 96% seen once. Of note for this clone: Other DNA sequences within the sample encode an identical CDR3.

V gave up 6 bases and J gave up 6 bases, with 14 bases separating them. Germline V lookup: CDR1 MDHEN, CDR2 SYDVKM. CDR3 length equals 13 residues. This clonotype was sampled from a human donor in good health. The V and J genes are TRBV28 and TRBJ1-1; possibly TRBD1 for D (5 bases). What was sequenced was T cells isolated from PBMCs. This CDR3 reads CASSLTGGAEAFF. CDR3 nucleotides: TGTGCCAGCAGCCTCACAGGAGGGGCTGAAGCTTTCTTT.